The 31 T cell receptor beta chains below were found in one sample sequenced in a study of T cells in Graves' hyperthyroidism and ophthalmopathy (dated by TCRdb to between 2019 and 2020). The library was built by means of multiplex PCR. The sample was run on an Illumina HiSeq 2000. Amplification of TCR beta CDR3 regions was carried out from RNA transcripts. The TCR CDR3 was subjected to a first round of RT-PCR using the HTBI primer set and the Qiagen OneStep RT-PCR kit. TCRdb reran the public reads through fastp at Q25 and MiXCR, keeping productive beta chains. Rows are combined by CDR3 protein, so each entry shows the most common genes and DNA. The sample table lists about 640,000 distinct CDR3 sequences, less than 25% of them with a count of one. The leading ten clones occupy 30% to 40% of the sample. Sequences were obtained from blood. Every receptor here comes from a man aged 30 to 39 with Graves' ophthalmopathy.

The CDR3 DNA is TGCGCCAGCAGCTCGGGCACTAGTGAAAGCACAGATACGCAGTATTTT. It yields the protein CASSSGTSESTDTQYF. The rearrangement joins TRBV5-1 to TRBJ2-3; a possible D gene is TRBD2 (5 bases). V lost 3 bases, J lost 0 bases, and 14 bases lay in between. The germline gives CDR1 SGHRS, CDR2 YFSETQ. This CDR3 has 16 residues.

The chain couples TRBV6-1 to TRBJ2-7; D is uncertain. The V gene's germline CDR1 is MNHNS and CDR2 SASEGT. The V gene lost 5 bases and the J gene lost 4 bases, with 15 bases spanning the gap. The length of the CDR3 is 14 residues. The chain's CDR3 is CASSLQVTPYEQYF. The CDR3, as DNA: TGTGCCAGCAGTTTGCAGGTAACTCCTTACGAGCAGTACTTC.

The table lists this clonotype with a few counts. J is TRBJ1-3 and V is TRBV7-2; D unclear. Germline CDR1 and CDR2: SGHTA and FQGNSA. V was clipped by 5 bases and J by 0 bases, with 14 bases between them. This CDR3 contains 16 residues. CDR3 sequence reads: CASSEETQVSGNTIYF. Here the CDR3 DNA reads TGTGCCAGCAGCGAAGAGACACAAGTCTCTGGAAACACCATATATTTT. Using reference TRBV7-2 and TRBJ1-3 for the parts outside the CDR3, the full variable domain is GAGVSQSPSNKVTEKGKDVELRCDPISGHTALYWYRQSLGQGLEFLIYFQGNSAPDKSGLPSDRFSAERTGGSVSTLTIQRTQQEDSAVYLCASSEETQVSGNTIYFGEGSWLTVV.

Ten or more counts support this clonotype. This rearrangement joins TRBV5-1 to TRBJ2-3; D is uncertain. Germline CDR1 SGHRS, CDR2 YFSETQ. Between the trimmed V and J ends, which lost 5 bases and 0 bases, there was a span of 13 bases. The CDR3 loop spans 15 amino acids. CDR3 DNA: TGCGCCAGCAGACTGGTTGGCCACAGCACAGATACGCAGTATTTT. It codes for CASRLVGHSTDTQYF.

This clonotype was detected many times. This rearrangement joins TRBV20-1 to TRBJ2-2; 12 bases agree with TRBD2. This CDR3 comprises 16 residues. V gave up 4 bases and J gave up 4 bases; unmatched junction bases: 7. The germline CDR1 and CDR2 sequences are DFQATT and SNEGSKA (reference sequence). The CDR3 reads CSATRTSGTSTGELFF. CDR3 in DNA: TGCAGTGCTACACGGACTAGCGGGACGAGCACCGGGGAGCTGTTTTTT.

The sample holds many counts of this clonotype. This chain links TRBV11-2 with TRBJ2-7; D gene unclear. V lost 0 bases and J lost 1, with 16 bases in between. This CDR3 is 17 amino acids long. Per the germline V gene, CDR1 is SGHAT and CDR2 is FQNNGV. The CDR3 DNA is TGTGCCAGCAGCTTAGAGAGAGAACCTGCTTGGTCCTACGAGCAGTACTTC. It yields the protein CASSLEREPAWSYEQYF.

This clonotype is a singleton in its sample. The chain is built from TRBV28 and TRBJ2-3; a weak D match, TRBD2 (6 bases). The CDR3 runs 15 residues. The germline CDR1 and CDR2 sequences are MDHEN and SYDVKM. V was trimmed by 2 bases and J by 1 base, leaving 10 bases between them. The CDR3 region is CASSLESGGTDTQYF. The DNA for the CDR3 is TGTGCCAGCAGTTTAGAGTCGGGGGGCACAGATACGCAGTATTTT.

This clonotype was detected many times. The V call is TRBV11-2, the J call TRBJ2-3, with D possibly TRBD2 on 6 matching bases. CDR1 is SGHAT and CDR2 is FQNNGV in the germline V gene. The CDR3 has 15 residues. V shed 5 bases and J shed 0 bases, with 12 bases lying between them. CDR3 nucleotide sequence: TGTGCCAGCAGCCTCCGGACTACTAGCACAGATACGCAGTATTTT. It is translated as CASSLRTTSTDTQYF.

This clonotype has more than one count but fewer than ten. The V gene is TRBV30, the J gene TRBJ1-6, with D tentatively TRBD1 (5 bases). V was shortened by 3 bases and J by 6 bases, with 15 bases between the two germline ends. Germline lookup yields CDR1 GTSNPN and CDR2 SVGIG (reference sequence). The CDR3 length is 15 residues. CDR3 in DNA: TGTGCCTGGAGCATACCGACAGATTTTAATTCACCCCTCCACTTT. It specifies CAWSIPTDFNSPLHF.

This clonotype has at least ten counts. This chain joins TRBV30 and TRBJ1-5; D uncertain. With 2 bases removed from V and 3 bases from J, the gap between germline ends came to 8 bases. CDR3 length: 13 residues. Germline assignment: CDR1 GTSNPN and CDR2 SVGIG (reference sequence). The CDR3, as DNA: TGTGCCTGGAGTCCATTAGCCAATCAGCCCCAGCATTTT. Protein product: CAWSPLANQPQHF.

The chain joins TRBV10-2 to TRBJ1-3, with D unclear. Per germline, CDR1 WSHSY and CDR2 SAAADI. With 1 base removed from V and 2 bases from J, the gap between germline ends came to 6 bases. There are 14 residues in the CDR3. The CDR3 region is CASSELGTGNTIYF. The CDR3 coding sequence is TGCGCCAGCAGTGAGTTGGGGACTGGAAACACCATATATTTT.

This clonotype was counted ten times or more. This chain links TRBV5-5 with TRBJ2-3, with 10 bases aligning to TRBD2. Per the germline V gene, CDR1 is SGHKS and CDR2 is YYEKEE (reference sequence). The length of the CDR3 is 15 residues. Germline trimming cut 1 base from V and 6 bases from J; bases unmatched to any gene: 5. CDR3 nucleotides: TGTGCCAGCAGCTTGACGTCTAGCGGGAGTGATACGCAGTATTTT. Its protein is CASSLTSSGSDTQYF. Using reference TRBV5-5 and TRBJ2-3 for the parts outside the CDR3, the full variable domain is DAGVTQSPTHLIKTRGQQVTLRCSPISGHKSVSWYQQVLGQGPQFIFQYYEKEERGRGNFPDRFSARQFPNYSSELNVNALLLGDSALYLCASSLTSSGSDTQYFGPGTRLTVL.

The table lists this clonotype with a few counts. CDR3 in DNA: TGCAGTGCTAGGGGACTTTTCTACAATGAGCAGTTCTTC. This encodes CSARGLFYNEQFF. The rearrangement uses TRBV20-1 and TRBJ2-1; possible D gene TRBD2, 6 bases. This CDR3 spans 13 amino acids. CDR1 is DFQATT and CDR2 is SNEGSKA in the germline V gene (reference sequence). Trimming took 3 bases from V and 3 from J, leaving 9 bases between them.

The table lists this clonotype with a few counts. This chain connects TRBV3-1 to TRBJ2-7; D is ambiguous. Trimming shortened V by 5 bases and J by 0 bases, and 17 bases separated the two germline ends. The CDR3 runs to 16 residues. The germline V gene has CDR1 LGHDT and CDR2 YNNKEL (reference sequence). CDR3 DNA: TGTGCCAGCAGCTTAGGGTCCGGCGGTCGCTCCTACGAGCAGTACTTC. Protein: CASSLGSGGRSYEQYF.

This clonotype was counted a few times. The chain employs TRBV11-1 and TRBJ2-4; 8 positions agree with TRBD1. Trimming took 5 bases from V and 2 from J; bases not matched to a gene: 8. Looked up from germline, CDR1 is SGHAT and CDR2 is FQDESV (reference sequence). The CDR3 is 16 amino acids. The CDR3 protein is CASSPTRDRTKNIQYF. The CDR3, as DNA: TGTGCCAGCAGCCCCACCCGGGACAGGACCAAAAACATTCAGTACTTC.

V usage is TRBV29-1 and J usage is TRBJ2-7; 11 bases align to TRBD2. V was pared by 6 bases and J by 2 bases, with 9 bases of the junction left unmatched. The CDR3 covers 15 residues. The V gene's germline CDR1 is SQVTM and CDR2 ANQGSEA. CDR3 protein: CSVIPTSGRTYEQYF. DNA of the CDR3: TGCAGCGTGATTCCCACTAGCGGGAGAACCTACGAGCAGTACTTC.

J is TRBJ2-2 and V is TRBV6-5; 10 nucleotides line up with TRBD2. The ends lost 2 bases at V and 6 bases at J; junction bases unmatched: 3. CDR1 is MNHEY, CDR2 SVGAGI, per germline. This CDR3 comprises 15 residues. CDR3 in DNA: TGTGCCAGCAGTTACCCTAGCGGGAGCCCCGGGGAGCTGTTTTTT. Translation gives CASSYPSGSPGELFF.

This clonotype appeared many times. V gene TRBV5-1 combines with J gene TRBJ1-4; a weak D match, TRBD1 (5 bases). Germline CDR1 and CDR2: SGHRS and YFSETQ. The V end was cut by 4 bases, the J end by 13 bases, with 20 bases between. The CDR3 loop spans 14 amino acids. The chain's CDR3 is CASSLRGDPNGLFF. CDR3 nucleotides: TGCGCCAGCAGCCTGAGGGGCGATCCAAATGGACTGTTTTTT.

The chain combines TRBV20-1 with TRBJ2-5; 8 bases align to TRBD1. The J segment lost 5 bases and the V segment lost 4 bases, leaving 3 bases of the junction unmatched. The CDR3 runs to 12 residues. The germline V gene encodes CDR1 DFQATT and CDR2 SNEGSKA (reference sequence). CDR3 nucleotides: TGCAGTGCTATGACAGGGGAGGAGACCCAGTACTTC. Amino acids: CSAMTGEETQYF.

This clonotype was observed a few times. This CDR3 reads CASSFWAGDEQFF. In DNA, the CDR3 is TGTGCCAGCAGTTTTTGGGCGGGGGATGAGCAGTTCTTC. The chain carries TRBV12-3 or TRBV12-4 and TRBJ2-1, with 7 bases matching TRBD2. With 3 bases clipped from V and 8 bases from J, the junction kept 4 bases outside the gene matches. The CDR3 covers 13 residues.

This clonotype was counted a few times. This chain joins TRBV7-2 and TRBJ2-1; 9 nucleotides agree with TRBD1. The CDR3 totals 16 residues. In germline, CDR1 is SGHTA, CDR2 FQGNSA. The V segment lost 3 bases and the J segment 13 bases; nucleotides outside the gene matches: 16. CDR3 nucleotides: TGTGCCAGCAGCTTCCAAACGGACAGGGGTACCTCTAACCAGTTCTTC. As protein: CASSFQTDRGTSNQFF.

With regard to this clonotype: Germline and junction disagree at one end, which may indicate a read error. The chain is built from TRBV19 and TRBJ1-2; D unresolved. The CDR3 is made up of 16 amino acids. Germline lookup yields CDR1 LNHDA and CDR2 SQIVND (reference sequence). In DNA form, the CDR3 reads TGTGCCAGTAGTCCCTGGACCGTCTCTTCTAACTATGGCTGCACCTTC. It yields the protein CASSPWTVSSNYGCTF.

This clonotype was seen ten or more times. This chain uses TRBV7-9 with TRBJ2-5, with D perhaps TRBD1 or TRBD2 (5 bases each). The V and J ends lost 5 bases and 1 base respectively, with 17 bases between them. The germline CDR1 and CDR2 sequences are SEHNR and FQNEAQ (reference sequence). The CDR3 is 16 residues long. The CDR3 loop reads CASSPLTGTAQETQYF. CDR3 DNA sequence: TGTGCCAGCAGCCCCCTCACCGGGACGGCCCAAGAGACCCAGTACTTC.

This clonotype has a count of ten or more. The V gene is TRBV20-1, the J gene TRBJ2-1; 11 positions agree with TRBD1. After removal of 0 bases from V and 1 base from J, the junction contained 11 bases not matched to a gene. The CDR3 sequence is 19 residues long. From germline, CDR1 is DFQATT and CDR2 SNEGSKA (reference sequence). The CDR3 sequence: CSARDYGTGGHGSYNEQFF. CDR3 nucleotide sequence: TGCAGTGCTAGAGATTACGGGACAGGGGGTCACGGATCCTACAATGAGCAGTTCTTC.

The chain carries TRBV4-3 and TRBJ2-1; TRBD1 matches 7 bases. CDR1 LGHNA and CDR2 YSLEER come from the germline V gene. J was trimmed by 6 bases and V by 0 bases; bases with no gene match: 8. The CDR3 loop spans 16 amino acids. Here the CDR3 DNA reads TGCGCCAGCAGCCAAGACCCGGGCGCAGGGGGCAATGAGCAGTTCTTC. Translation: CASSQDPGAGGNEQFF.

This clonotype has ten or more counts. The chain carries TRBV5-1 and TRBJ1-2, with D unresolved. Germline values: CDR1 SGHRS, CDR2 YFSETQ. The CDR3 sequence is 15 residues long. Trimming pared 0 bases from V and 2 bases from J, leaving 11 bases between. CDR3: CASSLGGTSNYGYTF. Written as DNA, the CDR3 is TGCGCCAGCAGCTTGGGAGGCACTTCGAACTATGGCTACACCTTC.

This clonotype was seen many times. The chain uses TRBV27 and TRBJ2-3; no clear D. V lost 6 bases, J lost 9 bases, and 13 bases lay in between. The CDR3 totals 12 residues. Per the germline V gene, CDR1 is MNHEY and CDR2 is SMNVEV (reference sequence). DNA for the CDR3: TGTGCCAGCAGCCAAGGGCCCAACACGCAGTATTTT. As protein: CASSQGPNTQYF.

This chain connects TRBV28 to TRBJ2-3; 7 bases match TRBD2. Germline CDR1 is MDHEN and CDR2 is SYDVKM. V was pared by 8 bases and J by 3 bases, with 8 bases of the junction left unmatched. This CDR3 comprises 14 residues. CDR3 region: CASPPSGLTDTQYF. The CDR3 DNA reads as TGTGCCAGCCCTCCTAGCGGCCTAACAGATACGCAGTATTTT.

This sequence joins TRBV6-1 and TRBJ2-2, with D possibly being TRBD2 (5 bases). CDR3 length: 17 amino acids. Deletions cut 2 bases from V and 1 base from J, with 14 bases between. The germline CDR1 and CDR2 sequences are MNHNS and SASEGT. CDR3 bases: TGTGCCAGCAGTGAACGACGGGCGGGTTGGAACACCGGGGAGCTGTTTTTT. It translates to CASSERRAGWNTGELFF.

Only a few counts were recorded for this clonotype. The V and J genes are TRBV6-1 and TRBJ2-7; tentative D call: TRBD1 (5 bases). The CDR3 is 14 residues long. Trimming removed 5 bases from V and 2 bases from J, with 13 bases in between. Germline V gene data show CDR1 as MNHNS and CDR2 as SASEGT. CDR3 residues: CASSPIQGTYEQYF. Here the CDR3 DNA reads TGTGCCAGCAGTCCTATCCAGGGAACCTACGAGCAGTACTTC.

This clonotype was seen ten or more times. This rearrangement joins TRBV30 to TRBJ2-2; D gene unclear. V lost 0 bases to trimming and J lost 3 bases, with 5 bases between them. CDR1 is GTSNPN, CDR2 SVGIG, per germline (reference sequence). The CDR3 is made up of 13 amino acids. The CDR3: CAWSVVYTGELFF. The CDR3 nucleotides read TGTGCCTGGAGTGTAGTTTACACCGGGGAGCTGTTTTTT.